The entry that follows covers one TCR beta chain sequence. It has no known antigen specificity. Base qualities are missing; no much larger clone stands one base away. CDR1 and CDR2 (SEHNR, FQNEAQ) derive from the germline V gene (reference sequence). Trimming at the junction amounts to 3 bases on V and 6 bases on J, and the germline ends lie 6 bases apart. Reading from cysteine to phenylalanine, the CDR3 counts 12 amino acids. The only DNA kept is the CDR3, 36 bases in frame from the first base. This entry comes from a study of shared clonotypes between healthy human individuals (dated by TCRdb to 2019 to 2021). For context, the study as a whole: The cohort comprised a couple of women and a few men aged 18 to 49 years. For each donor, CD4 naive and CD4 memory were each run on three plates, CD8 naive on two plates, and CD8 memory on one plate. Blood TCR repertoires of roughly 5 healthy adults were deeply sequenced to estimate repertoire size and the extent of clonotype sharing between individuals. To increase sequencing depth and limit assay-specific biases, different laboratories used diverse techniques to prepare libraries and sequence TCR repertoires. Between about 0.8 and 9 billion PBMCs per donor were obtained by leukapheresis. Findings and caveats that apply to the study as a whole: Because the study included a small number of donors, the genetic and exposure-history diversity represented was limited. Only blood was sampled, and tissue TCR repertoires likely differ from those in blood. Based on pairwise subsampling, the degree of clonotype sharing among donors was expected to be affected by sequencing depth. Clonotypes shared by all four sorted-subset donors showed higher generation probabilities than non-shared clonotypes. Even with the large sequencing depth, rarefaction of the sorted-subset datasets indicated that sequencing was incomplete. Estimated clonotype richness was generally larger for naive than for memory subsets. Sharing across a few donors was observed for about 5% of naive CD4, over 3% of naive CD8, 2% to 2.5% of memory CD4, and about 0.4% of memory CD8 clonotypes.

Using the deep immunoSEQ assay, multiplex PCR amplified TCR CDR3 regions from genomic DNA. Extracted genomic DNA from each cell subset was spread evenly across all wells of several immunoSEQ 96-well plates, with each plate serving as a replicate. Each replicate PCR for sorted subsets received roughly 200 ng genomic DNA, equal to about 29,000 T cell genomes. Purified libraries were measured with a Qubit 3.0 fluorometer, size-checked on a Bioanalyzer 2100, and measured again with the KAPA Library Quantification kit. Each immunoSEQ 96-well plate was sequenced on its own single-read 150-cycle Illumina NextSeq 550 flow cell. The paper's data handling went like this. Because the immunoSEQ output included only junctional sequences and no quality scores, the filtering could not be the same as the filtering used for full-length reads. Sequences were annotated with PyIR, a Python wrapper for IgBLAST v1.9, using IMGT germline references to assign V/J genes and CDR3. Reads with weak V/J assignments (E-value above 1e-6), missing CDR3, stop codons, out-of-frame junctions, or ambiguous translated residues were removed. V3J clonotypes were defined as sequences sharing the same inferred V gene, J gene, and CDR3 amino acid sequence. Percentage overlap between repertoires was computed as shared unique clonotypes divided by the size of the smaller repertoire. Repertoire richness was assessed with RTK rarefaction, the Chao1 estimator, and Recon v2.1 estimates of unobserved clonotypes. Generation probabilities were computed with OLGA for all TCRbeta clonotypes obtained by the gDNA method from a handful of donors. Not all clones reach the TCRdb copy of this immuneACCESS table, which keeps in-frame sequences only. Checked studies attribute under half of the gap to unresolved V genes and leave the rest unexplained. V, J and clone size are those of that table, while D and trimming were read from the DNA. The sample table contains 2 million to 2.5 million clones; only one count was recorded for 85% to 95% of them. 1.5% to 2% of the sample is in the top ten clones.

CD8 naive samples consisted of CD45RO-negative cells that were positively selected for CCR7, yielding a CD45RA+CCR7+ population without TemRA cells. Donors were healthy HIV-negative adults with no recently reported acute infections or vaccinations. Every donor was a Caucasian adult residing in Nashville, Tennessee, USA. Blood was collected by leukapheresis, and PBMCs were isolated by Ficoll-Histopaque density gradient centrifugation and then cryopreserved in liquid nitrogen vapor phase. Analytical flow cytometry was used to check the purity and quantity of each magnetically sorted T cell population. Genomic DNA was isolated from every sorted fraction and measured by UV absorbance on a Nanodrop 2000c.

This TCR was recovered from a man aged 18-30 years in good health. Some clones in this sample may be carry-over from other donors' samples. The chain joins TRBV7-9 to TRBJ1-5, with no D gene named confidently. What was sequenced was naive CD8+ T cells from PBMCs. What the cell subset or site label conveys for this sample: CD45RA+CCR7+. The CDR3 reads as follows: CASSFTGQPQHF. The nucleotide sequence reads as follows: TGTGCCAGCAGCTTTACCGGTCAGCCCCAGCATTTT.